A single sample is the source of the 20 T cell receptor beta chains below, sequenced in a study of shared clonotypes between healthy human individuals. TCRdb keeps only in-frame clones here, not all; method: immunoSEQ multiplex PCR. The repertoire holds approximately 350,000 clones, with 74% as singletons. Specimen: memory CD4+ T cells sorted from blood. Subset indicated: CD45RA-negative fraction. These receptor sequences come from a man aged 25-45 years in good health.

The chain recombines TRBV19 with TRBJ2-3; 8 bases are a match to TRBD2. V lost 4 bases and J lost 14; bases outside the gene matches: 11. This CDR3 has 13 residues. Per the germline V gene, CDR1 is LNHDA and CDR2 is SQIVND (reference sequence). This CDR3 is CASSRYTSGRLYF. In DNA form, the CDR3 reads TGTGCCAGTAGTAGATATACCAGCGGGAGACTGTATTTT.

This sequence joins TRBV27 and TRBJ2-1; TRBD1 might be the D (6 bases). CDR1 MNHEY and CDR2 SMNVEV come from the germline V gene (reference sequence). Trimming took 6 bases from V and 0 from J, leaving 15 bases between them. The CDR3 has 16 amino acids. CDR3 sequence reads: CASSPQDSFSYNEQFF. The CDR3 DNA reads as TGTGCCAGCAGCCCCCAGGACAGTTTCTCCTACAATGAGCAGTTCTTC.

The chain's CDR3 is CASSYGTDFIYNEQFF. The CDR3 nucleotides are TGTGCCAGCAGTTATGGGACAGATTTTATCTACAATGAGCAGTTCTTC. The V gene is TRBV6-5, the J gene TRBJ2-1; TRBD1 matches 7 bases. CDR3 length: 16 amino acids. Per germline, CDR1 MNHEY and CDR2 SVGAGI. Trimming cost V 3 bases and J 3 bases; bases outside gene matches: 8.

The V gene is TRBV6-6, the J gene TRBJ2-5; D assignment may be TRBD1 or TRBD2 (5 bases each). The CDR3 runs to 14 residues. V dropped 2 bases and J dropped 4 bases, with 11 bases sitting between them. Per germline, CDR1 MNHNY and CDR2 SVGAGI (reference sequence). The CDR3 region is CASSYDRRGETQYF. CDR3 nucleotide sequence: TGTGCCAGCAGTTACGACAGACGGGGAGAGACCCAGTACTTC.

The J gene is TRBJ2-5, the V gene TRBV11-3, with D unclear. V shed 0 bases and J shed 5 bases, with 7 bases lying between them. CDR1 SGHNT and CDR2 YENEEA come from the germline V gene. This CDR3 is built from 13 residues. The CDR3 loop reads CASSLDLTETQYF. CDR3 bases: TGTGCCAGCAGCTTAGATCTGACGGAGACCCAGTACTTC.

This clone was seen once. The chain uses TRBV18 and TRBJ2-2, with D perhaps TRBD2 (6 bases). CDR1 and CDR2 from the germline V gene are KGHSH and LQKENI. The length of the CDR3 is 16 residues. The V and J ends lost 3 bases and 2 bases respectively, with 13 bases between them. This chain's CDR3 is CASSPTGTDNTGELFF. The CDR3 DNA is TGTGCCAGCTCACCCACCGGGACTGATAACACCGGGGAGCTGTTTTTT.

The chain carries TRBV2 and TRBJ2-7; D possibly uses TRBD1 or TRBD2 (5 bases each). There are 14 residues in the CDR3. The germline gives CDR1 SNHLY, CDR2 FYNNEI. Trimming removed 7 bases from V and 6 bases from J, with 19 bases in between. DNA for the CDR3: TGTGCCAGCACTCCTGCCATCCCGAGGGGCGAGCAGTACTTC. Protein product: CASTPAIPRGEQYF.

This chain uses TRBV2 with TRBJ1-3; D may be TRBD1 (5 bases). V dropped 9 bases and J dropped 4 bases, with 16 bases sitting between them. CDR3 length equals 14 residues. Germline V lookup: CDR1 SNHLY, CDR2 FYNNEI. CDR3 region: CARGQGNPGNTIYF. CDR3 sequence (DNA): TGTGCCAGGGGCCAGGGAAATCCCGGAAACACCATATATTTT. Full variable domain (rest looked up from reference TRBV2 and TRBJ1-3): EPEVTQTPSHQVTQMGQEVILRCVPISNHLYFYWYRQILGQKVEFLVSFYNNEISEKSEIFDDQFSVERPDGSNFTLKIRSTKLEDSAMYFCARGQGNPGNTIYFGEGSWLTVV.

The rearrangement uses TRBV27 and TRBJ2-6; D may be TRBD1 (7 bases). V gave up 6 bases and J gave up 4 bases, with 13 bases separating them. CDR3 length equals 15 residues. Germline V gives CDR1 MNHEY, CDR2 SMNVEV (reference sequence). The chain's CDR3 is CASRPGGRGANVLTF. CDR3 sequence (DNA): TGTGCCAGCAGACCAGGGGGGCGAGGGGCCAACGTCCTGACTTTC. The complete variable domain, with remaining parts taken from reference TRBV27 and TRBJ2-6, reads EAQVTQNPRYLITVTGKKLTVTCSQNMNHEYMSWYRQDPGLGLRQIYYSMNVEVTDKGDVPEGYKVSRKEKRNFPLILESPSPNQTSLYFCASRPGGRGANVLTFGAGSRLTVL.

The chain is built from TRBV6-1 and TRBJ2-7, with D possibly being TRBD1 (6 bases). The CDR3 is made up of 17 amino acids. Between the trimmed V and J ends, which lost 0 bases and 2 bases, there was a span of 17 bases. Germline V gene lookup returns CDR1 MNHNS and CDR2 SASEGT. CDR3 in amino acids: CASSEAVLYSGAYEQYF. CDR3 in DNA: TGTGCCAGCAGTGAAGCTGTGTTATACTCAGGGGCCTACGAGCAGTACTTC.

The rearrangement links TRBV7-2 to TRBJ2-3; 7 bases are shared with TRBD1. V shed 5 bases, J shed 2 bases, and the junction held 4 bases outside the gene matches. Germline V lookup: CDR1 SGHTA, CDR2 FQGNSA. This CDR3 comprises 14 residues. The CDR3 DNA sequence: TGTGCCAGCAGCCGGGGACAGTACACAGATACGCAGTATTTT. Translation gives CASSRGQYTDTQYF.

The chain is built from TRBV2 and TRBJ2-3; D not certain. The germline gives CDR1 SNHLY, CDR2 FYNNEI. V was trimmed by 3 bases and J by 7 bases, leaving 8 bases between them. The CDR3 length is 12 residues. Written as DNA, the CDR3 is TGTGCCAGCAGTGACCGTGGGAATACGCAGTATTTT. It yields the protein CASSDRGNTQYF.

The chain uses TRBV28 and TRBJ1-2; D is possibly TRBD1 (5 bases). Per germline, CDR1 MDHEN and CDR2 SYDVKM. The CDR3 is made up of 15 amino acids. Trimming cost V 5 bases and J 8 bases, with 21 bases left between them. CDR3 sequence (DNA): TGTGCCAGCAGTCCCAGGGAGCCGGGCCTGGGCGGCTACACCTTC. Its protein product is CASSPREPGLGGYTF.

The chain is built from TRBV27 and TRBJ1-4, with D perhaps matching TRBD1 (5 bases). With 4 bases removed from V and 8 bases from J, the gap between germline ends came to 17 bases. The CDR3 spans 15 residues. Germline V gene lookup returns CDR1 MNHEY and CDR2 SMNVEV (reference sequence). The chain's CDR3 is CASSSFSGRGEKLFF. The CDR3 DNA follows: TGTGCCAGCAGTTCGTTTTCAGGCCGGGGGGAAAAACTGTTTTTT.

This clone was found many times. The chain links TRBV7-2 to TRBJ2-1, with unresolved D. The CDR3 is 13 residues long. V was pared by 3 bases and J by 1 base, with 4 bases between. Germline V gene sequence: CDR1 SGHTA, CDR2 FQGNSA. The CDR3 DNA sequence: TGTGCCAGCAGCTTTTCTTCCTACAATGAGCAGTTCTTC. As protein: CASSFSSYNEQFF.

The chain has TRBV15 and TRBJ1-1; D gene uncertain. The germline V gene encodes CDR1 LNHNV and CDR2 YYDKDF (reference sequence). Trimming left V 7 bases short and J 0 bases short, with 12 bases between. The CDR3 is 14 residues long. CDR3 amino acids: CATNRPGMNTEAFF. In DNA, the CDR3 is TGTGCCACCAATCGGCCGGGGATGAACACTGAAGCTTTCTTT.

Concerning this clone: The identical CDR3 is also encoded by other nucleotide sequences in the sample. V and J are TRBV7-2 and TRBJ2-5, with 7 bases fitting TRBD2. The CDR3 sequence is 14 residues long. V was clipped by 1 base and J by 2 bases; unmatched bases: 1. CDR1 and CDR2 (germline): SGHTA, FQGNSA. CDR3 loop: CASSLGGGQETQYF. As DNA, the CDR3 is TGTGCCAGCAGCTTAGGCGGGGGTCAAGAGACCCAGTACTTC. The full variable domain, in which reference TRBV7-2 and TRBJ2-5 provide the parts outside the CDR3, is GAGVSQSPSNKVTEKGKDVELRCDPISGHTALYWYRQSLGQGLEFLIYFQGNSAPDKSGLPSDRFSAERTGGSVSTLTIQRTQQEDSAVYLCASSLGGGQETQYFGPGTRLLVL.

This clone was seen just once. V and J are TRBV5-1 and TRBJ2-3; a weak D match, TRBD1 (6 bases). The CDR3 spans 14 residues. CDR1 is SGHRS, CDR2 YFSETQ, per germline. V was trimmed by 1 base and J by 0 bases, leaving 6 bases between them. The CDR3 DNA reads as TGCGCCAGCAGCTTGACAGGGAGCACAGATACGCAGTATTTT. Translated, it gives CASSLTGSTDTQYF.

The CDR3 region has the DNA TGTGCCAGCAGCCAGCTAGCCAAAAACATTCAGTACTTC. Residues: CASSQLAKNIQYF. The V gene is TRBV28, the J gene TRBJ2-4; D unclear. V dropped 6 bases and J dropped 0 bases, with 6 bases sitting between them. CDR1 is MDHEN, CDR2 SYDVKM, per germline. The CDR3 extends over 13 amino acids.

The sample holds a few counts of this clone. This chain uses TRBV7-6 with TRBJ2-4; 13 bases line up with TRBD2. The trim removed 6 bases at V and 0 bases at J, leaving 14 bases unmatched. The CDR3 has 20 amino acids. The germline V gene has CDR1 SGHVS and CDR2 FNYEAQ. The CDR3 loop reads CASSPGLAGAGPLAKNIQYF. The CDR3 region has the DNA TGTGCCAGCAGTCCCGGACTAGCGGGAGCGGGACCTCTAGCCAAAAACATTCAGTACTTC.